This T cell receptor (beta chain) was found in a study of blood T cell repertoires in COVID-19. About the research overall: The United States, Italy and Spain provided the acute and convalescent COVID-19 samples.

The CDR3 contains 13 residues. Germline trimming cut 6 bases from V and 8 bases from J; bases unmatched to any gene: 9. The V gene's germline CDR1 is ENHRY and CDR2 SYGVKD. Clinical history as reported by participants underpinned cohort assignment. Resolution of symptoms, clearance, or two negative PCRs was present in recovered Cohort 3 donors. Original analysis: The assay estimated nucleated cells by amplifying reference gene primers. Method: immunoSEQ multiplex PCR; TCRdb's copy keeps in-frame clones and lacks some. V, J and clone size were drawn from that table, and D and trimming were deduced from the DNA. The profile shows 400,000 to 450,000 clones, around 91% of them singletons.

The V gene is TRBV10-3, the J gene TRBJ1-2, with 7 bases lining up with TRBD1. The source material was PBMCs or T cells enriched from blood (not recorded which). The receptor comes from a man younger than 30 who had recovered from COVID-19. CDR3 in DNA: TGTGCCATCAGACCGACAGGGCTGGAGGGCTACACCTTC. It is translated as CAIRPTGLEGYTF.